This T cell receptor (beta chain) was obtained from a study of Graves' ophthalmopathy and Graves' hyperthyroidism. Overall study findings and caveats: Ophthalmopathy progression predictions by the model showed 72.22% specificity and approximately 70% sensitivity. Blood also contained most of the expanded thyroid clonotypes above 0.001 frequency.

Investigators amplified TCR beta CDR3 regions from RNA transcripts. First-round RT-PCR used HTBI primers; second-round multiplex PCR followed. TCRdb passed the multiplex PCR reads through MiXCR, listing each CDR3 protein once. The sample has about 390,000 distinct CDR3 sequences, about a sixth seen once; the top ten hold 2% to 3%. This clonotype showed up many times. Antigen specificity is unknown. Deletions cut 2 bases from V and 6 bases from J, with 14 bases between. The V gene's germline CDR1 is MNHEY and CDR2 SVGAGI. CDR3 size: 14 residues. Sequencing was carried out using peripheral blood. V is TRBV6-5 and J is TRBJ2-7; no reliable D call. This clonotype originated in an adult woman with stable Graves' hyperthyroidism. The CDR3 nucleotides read TGTGCCAGCAGTTACGATATATGGGCGAGCGAGCAGTACTTC. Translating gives CASSYDIWASEQYF.